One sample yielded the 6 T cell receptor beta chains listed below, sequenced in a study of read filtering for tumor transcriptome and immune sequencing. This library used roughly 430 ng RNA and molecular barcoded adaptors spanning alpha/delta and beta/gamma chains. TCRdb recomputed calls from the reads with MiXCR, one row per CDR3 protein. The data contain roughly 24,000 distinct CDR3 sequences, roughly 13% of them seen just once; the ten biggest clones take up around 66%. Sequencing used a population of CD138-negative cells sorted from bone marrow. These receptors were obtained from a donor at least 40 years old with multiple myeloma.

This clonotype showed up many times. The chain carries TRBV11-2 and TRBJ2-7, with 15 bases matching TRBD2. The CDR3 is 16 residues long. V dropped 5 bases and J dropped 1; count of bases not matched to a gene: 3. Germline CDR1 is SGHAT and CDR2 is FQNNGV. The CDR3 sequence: CASSPGTSGRSYEQYF. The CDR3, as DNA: TGTGCCAGCAGCCCAGGGACTAGCGGGAGGTCCTACGAGCAGTACTTC.

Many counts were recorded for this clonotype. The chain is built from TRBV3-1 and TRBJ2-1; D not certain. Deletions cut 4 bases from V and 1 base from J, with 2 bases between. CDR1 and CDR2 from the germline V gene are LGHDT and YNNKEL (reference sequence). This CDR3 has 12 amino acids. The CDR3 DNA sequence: TGTGCCAGCAGCCCATCCTACAATGAGCAGTTCTTC. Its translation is CASSPSYNEQFF.

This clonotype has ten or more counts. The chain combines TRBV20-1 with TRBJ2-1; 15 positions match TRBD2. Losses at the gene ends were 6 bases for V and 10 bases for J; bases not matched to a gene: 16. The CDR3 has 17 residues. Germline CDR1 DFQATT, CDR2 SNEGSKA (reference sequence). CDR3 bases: TGCAGTGCACGAGGACTAGCGGGAGGGTCCCCCTTAGGCGAGCAGTTCTTC. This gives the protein CSARGLAGGSPLGEQFF.

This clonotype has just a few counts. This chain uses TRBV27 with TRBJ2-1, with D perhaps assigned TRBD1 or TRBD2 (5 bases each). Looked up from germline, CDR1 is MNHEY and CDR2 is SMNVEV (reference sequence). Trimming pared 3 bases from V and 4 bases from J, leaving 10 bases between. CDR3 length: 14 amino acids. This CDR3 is CASSLRGSYNEQFF. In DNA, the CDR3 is TGTGCCAGCAGTTTGAGGGGATCATACAATGAGCAGTTCTTC.

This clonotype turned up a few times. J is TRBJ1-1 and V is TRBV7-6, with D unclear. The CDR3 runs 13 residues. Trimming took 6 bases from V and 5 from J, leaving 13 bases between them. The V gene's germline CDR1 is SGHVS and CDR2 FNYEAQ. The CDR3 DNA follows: TGTGCCAGCAGGCAGGATTCCGGGACTGAAGCTTTCTTT. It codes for CASRQDSGTEAFF. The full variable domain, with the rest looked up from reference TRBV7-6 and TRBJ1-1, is GAGVSQSPRYKVTKRGQDVALRCDPISGHVSLYWYRQALGQGPEFLTYFNYEAQQDKSGLPNDRFSAERPEGSISTLTIQRTEQRDSAMYRCASRQDSGTEAFFGQGTRLTVV.

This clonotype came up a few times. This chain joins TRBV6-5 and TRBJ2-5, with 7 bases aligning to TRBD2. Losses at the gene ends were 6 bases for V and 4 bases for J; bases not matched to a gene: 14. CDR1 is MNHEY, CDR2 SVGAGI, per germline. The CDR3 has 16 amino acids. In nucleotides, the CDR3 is TGTGCCAGCAGCTCCCTGTCCAGCGGGGCGAGAGAGACCCAGTACTTC. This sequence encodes CASSSLSSGARETQYF.